These 24 T cell receptor beta chains were sequenced from one sample in a study of CD8+ T cells in alopecia areata. The treatment is: oral pan-JAK inhibitor, 5-10 mg twice daily. Following RNA extraction, reverse transcription yielded cDNA that acted as the sequencing template. Produced via immunoSEQ multiplex PCR; TCRdb's table is partial and in-frame only. The sample records over 100,000 clones, 50% to 55% being singletons. The source material was CD4+ T cells sorted from blood, sampled at week 4, from a patient treated with tofacitinib. These receptor sequences come from a human donor with alopecia areata.

In this sample, this clone turned up a few times. This chain links TRBV6-4 with TRBJ2-6; D call uncertain. Trimming took 0 bases from V and 1 from J, leaving 4 bases between them. The CDR3 is made up of 15 amino acids. Germline CDR1 reads MRHNA; CDR2 reads SNTAGT. The CDR3 nucleotides are TGTGCCAGCAGTGACTCGACATCTGGGGCCAACGTCCTGACTTTC. Amino acid sequence: CASSDSTSGANVLTF.

V and J are TRBV7-9 and TRBJ1-4; 9 nucleotides agree with TRBD1. Germline V gene sequence: CDR1 SEHNR, CDR2 FQNEAQ (reference sequence). This CDR3 has 16 residues. V lost 5 bases, J lost 3 bases, and 7 bases stayed unmatched. CDR3: CASSVQGARANEKLFF. DNA for the CDR3: TGTGCCAGCAGCGTACAGGGGGCGAGGGCTAATGAAAAACTGTTTTTT. The full variable domain, completed using reference TRBV7-9 and TRBJ1-4, is DTGVSQNPRHKITKRGQNVTFRCDPISEHNRLYWYRQTLGQGPEFLTYFQNEAQLEKSRLLSDRFSAERPKGSFSTLEIQRTEQGDSAMYLCASSVQGARANEKLFFGSGTQLSVL.

CDR3 region: CASSFNTGELFF. CDR3 nucleotides: TGCGCCAGCAGCTTTAACACCGGGGAGCTGTTTTTT. The chain is built from TRBV5-1 and TRBJ2-2; D gene uncertain. The CDR3 extends over 12 amino acids. Germline V gene lookup returns CDR1 SGHRS and CDR2 YFSETQ. Trimming removed 2 bases from V and 2 bases from J, with 1 base in between.

The chain employs TRBV5-1 and TRBJ1-2, with 9 bases aligning to TRBD1. Per the germline V gene, CDR1 is SGHRS and CDR2 is YFSETQ. Germline trimming cut 0 bases from V and 6 bases from J; bases unmatched to any gene: 6. There are 15 residues in the CDR3. CDR3 sequence reads: CASSLAGTGKDGYTF. The CDR3 region has the DNA TGCGCCAGCAGCTTGGCTGGGACAGGGAAGGATGGCTACACCTTC.

The rearrangement links TRBV29-1 to TRBJ1-1; no clear D. V was trimmed by 3 bases and J by 6 bases, leaving 20 bases between them. The length of the CDR3 is 15 residues. Germline CDR1 and CDR2: SQVTM and ANQGSEA. The CDR3 spells CSVDKVKGGNPEAFF. In nucleotides, the CDR3 is TGCAGCGTTGATAAGGTAAAGGGCGGTAATCCTGAAGCTTTCTTT.

A single count supports this clone. This chain links TRBV5-1 with TRBJ2-7; no clear D. V lost 4 bases and J lost 7, with 15 bases in between. In germline, CDR1 is SGHRS, CDR2 YFSETQ. The CDR3 sequence is 13 residues long. The CDR3 DNA reads TGCGCCAGCAGCCCGGGTGGGGTGTCAGAGCAGTACTTC. Translation gives CASSPGGVSEQYF.

In this sample, this clone turned up many times. The chain is built from TRBV6-6 and TRBJ1-2, with unresolved D. The V end lost 0 bases, the J end lost 3 bases, and 8 bases lay between the germline ends. There are 14 residues in the CDR3. Germline CDR1 MNHNY, CDR2 SVGAGI (reference sequence). The CDR3 DNA sequence: TGTGCCAGCAGTTACTCGACCGGGCACTATGGCTACACCTTC. It is translated as CASSYSTGHYGYTF.

The rearrangement links TRBV6-6 to TRBJ2-7; possibly TRBD2 for D (6 bases). Trimming took off 8 bases at V and 3 bases at J, with 11 bases between the two ends. The CDR3 length is 12 residues. CDR1 is MNHNY and CDR2 is SVGAGI in the germline V gene (reference sequence). The CDR3 is CASAREYYEQYF. The CDR3 nucleotides read TGTGCCAGCGCTCGGGAGTACTACGAGCAGTACTTC.

This chain links TRBV9 with TRBJ2-5; 11 bases map to TRBD2. After removal of 0 bases from V and 4 bases from J, the junction contained 2 bases not matched to a gene. This CDR3 comprises 15 residues. Germline CDR1 reads SGDLS; CDR2 reads YYNGEE. The CDR3 reads CASSVEGLAAETQYF. The CDR3 bases are TGTGCCAGCAGCGTAGAGGGACTAGCGGCAGAGACCCAGTACTTC.

The chain has TRBV5-1 and TRBJ2-1; 8 bases match TRBD2. CDR3 size: 16 residues. The V gene's germline CDR1 is SGHRS and CDR2 YFSETQ. J was trimmed by 7 bases and V by 4 bases; bases with no gene match: 13. The CDR3 DNA sequence: TGCGCCAGCAGCCTCGGGAGGGCGGGGGCCAGGAATGAGCAGTTCTTC. Encoded protein: CASSLGRAGARNEQFF.

The rearrangement uses TRBV15 and TRBJ2-3, with 10 bases aligning to TRBD2. The CDR3 loop spans 16 amino acids. V shed 0 bases, J shed 7 bases, and the junction held 7 bases outside the gene matches. In germline, CDR1 is LNHNV, CDR2 YYDKDF (reference sequence). Here the CDR3 DNA reads TGTGCCACCAGCAGAGATCGGAGCGGGGGGGCGTATACGCAGTATTTT. Its translation: CATSRDRSGGAYTQYF.

The CDR3 loop is CASRSGQSTGELFF. The CDR3, as DNA: TGTGCCAGCAGGTCGGGACAGAGCACCGGGGAGCTGTTTTTT. V usage is TRBV27 and J usage is TRBJ2-2; TRBD1 matches 7 bases. Trimming removed 6 bases from V and 4 bases from J; junction bases left unmatched: 5. Germline CDR1 is MNHEY and CDR2 is SMNVEV (reference sequence). The CDR3 loop spans 14 amino acids.

The CDR3: CAWMGQGVTEAFF. The DNA for the CDR3 is TGTGCCTGGATGGGACAGGGGGTAACTGAAGCTTTCTTT. The J gene is TRBJ1-1, the V gene TRBV30; 11 bases match TRBD1. Germline CDR1 reads GTSNPN; CDR2 reads SVGIG (reference sequence). V trimming: 4 bases; J trimming: 5 bases; junction bases outside the gene matches: 3. This CDR3 is built from 13 residues.

The chain couples TRBV5-1 to TRBJ2-2, with 8 bases aligning to TRBD1. Germline CDR1 reads SGHRS; CDR2 reads YFSETQ. The CDR3 contains 14 residues. Trimming removed 7 bases from V and 6 bases from J; junction bases left unmatched: 8. The CDR3 region has the DNA TGCGCCAGCGGCAGGGGGCGCGCTTCCGGGGAGCTGTTTTTT. Translating it yields CASGRGRASGELFF.

This clone has more than one count but fewer than ten. This chain joins TRBV29-1 and TRBJ2-7, with D possibly matching TRBD1 (5 bases). Germline CDR1 and CDR2: SQVTM and ANQGSEA. V was trimmed by 4 bases and J by 6 bases, leaving 19 bases between them. The CDR3 extends over 14 amino acids. The CDR3 region is CSVVYRGTGVEQYF. The CDR3 nucleotides are TGCAGCGTTGTATATAGGGGCACAGGCGTCGAGCAGTACTTC.

V is TRBV2 and J is TRBJ2-3, with 8 bases fitting TRBD2. The CDR3 runs 15 residues. The V segment lost 7 bases and the J segment 0 bases; nucleotides outside the gene matches: 6. The germline CDR1 and CDR2 sequences are SNHLY and FYNNEI. The CDR3 nucleotides read TGTGCCAGCACGTTTGGCGGGGGGAGCACAGATACGCAGTATTTT. It encodes CASTFGGGSTDTQYF.

This clone came up a few times. CDR3 in DNA: TGTGCCAGCTCACCATCGGGACAGGCGTTTAGCAATCAGCCCCAGCATTTT. Its translation is CASSPSGQAFSNQPQHF. The chain joins TRBV18 to TRBJ1-5; 8 nucleotides line up with TRBD1. The J segment lost 0 bases and the V segment lost 2 bases, leaving 6 bases of the junction unmatched. This CDR3 region has 17 residues. Looked up from germline, CDR1 is KGHSH and CDR2 is LQKENI.

In this sample, this clone turned up once. The chain links TRBV29-1 to TRBJ2-4; TRBD2 matches at 11 bases. The germline CDR1 and CDR2 sequences are SQVTM and ANQGSEA. Losses at the gene ends were 1 base for V and 15 bases for J; bases not matched to a gene: 11. The CDR3 contains 14 residues. The CDR3: CSVEVGVAGGPGYF. Here the CDR3 DNA reads TGCAGCGTTGAAGTAGGGGTAGCGGGAGGGCCGGGGTACTTC.

The genes are TRBV29-1 and TRBJ2-3, with 11 bases matching TRBD1. Germline trimming cut 7 bases from V and 5 bases from J; bases unmatched to any gene: 8. CDR3 length: 14 residues. Germline values: CDR1 SQVTM, CDR2 ANQGSEA. CDR3 in amino acids: CSGEDRGRGDTQYF. CDR3 sequence (DNA): TGCAGCGGGGAGGACAGGGGGCGGGGAGATACGCAGTATTTT.

This chain connects TRBV30 to TRBJ1-4; D unclear. CDR3 length equals 11 residues. The V end was cut by 2 bases, the J end by 8 bases, with 6 bases between. Germline-derived CDR1 and CDR2 are GTSNPN and SVGIG (reference sequence). This CDR3 is CAWSYREKLFF. CDR3 in DNA: TGTGCCTGGAGTTATCGCGAAAAACTGTTTTTT.

A few counts support this clone. The chain is built from TRBV10-3 and TRBJ2-3, with TRBD1 matching 12 bases. In germline, CDR1 is ENHRY, CDR2 SYGVKD. Losses at the gene ends were 10 bases for V and 5 bases for J; bases not matched to a gene: 7. The length of the CDR3 is 14 residues. Written as DNA, the CDR3 is TGTGCCAACAAAGGGGACAGGGGGCAAGATACGCAGTATTTT. Translating gives CANKGDRGQDTQYF.

V and J are TRBV30 and TRBJ1-1, with a possible D match to TRBD1 (5 bases). Per the germline V gene, CDR1 is GTSNPN and CDR2 is SVGIG (reference sequence). The length of the CDR3 is 14 residues. Between the trimmed V and J ends, which lost 2 bases and 3 bases, there was a span of 13 bases. CDR3: CAWSWKGGDTEAFF. The CDR3 nucleotides read TGTGCCTGGAGTTGGAAGGGAGGGGACACTGAAGCTTTCTTT.

The V gene is TRBV30, the J gene TRBJ2-7, with 7 bases lining up with TRBD1. Germline lookup yields CDR1 GTSNPN and CDR2 SVGIG (reference sequence). The CDR3 is made up of 14 amino acids. V trimming: 3 bases; J trimming: 6 bases; junction bases outside the gene matches: 11. CDR3 residues: CAWSPTGTSIEQYF. CDR3 in DNA: TGTGCCTGGAGCCCGACAGGGACCTCCATCGAGCAGTACTTC.

The chain recombines TRBV10-2 with TRBJ2-7; TRBD2 matches at 9 bases. V lost 8 bases, J lost 6 bases, and 8 bases stayed unmatched. Germline values: CDR1 WSHSY, CDR2 SAAADI. The CDR3 extends over 13 amino acids. The CDR3 sequence is CASRLADVREQYF. The CDR3 DNA reads as TGCGCCAGCCGACTAGCGGACGTACGCGAGCAGTACTTC.